This T cell receptor (beta chain) derives from a study of CD8+ T cells in alopecia areata. For the study at large: For the treated group, dosing was oral tofacitinib at 5 to 10 mg twice daily. Broader study findings: A large proportion of expanded lesional clones were detected persisting in scalp and blood during tofacitinib.

RNA was extracted and reverse transcribed into cDNA as the sequencing template. Only in-frame clones appear in the TCRdb table, and some are missing; sequencing was by immunoSEQ multiplex PCR. This sample has about 140,000 clones, with approximately 86% found just once. V gave up 1 base and J gave up 4 bases, with 8 bases separating them. The CDR3 covers 13 residues. Per the germline V gene, CDR1 is SGHAT and CDR2 is FQNNGV. As concerns this clone: What it binds is not known.

Treatment given: oral pan-JAK inhibitor, 5-10 mg twice daily. Obtained from alopecia areata patients were lesional scalp punch biopsies along with peripheral blood. The sequencing used CD8+ T cells sorted from blood, collected at week 4, from a patient treated with tofacitinib. The receptor comes from a human donor with alopecia areata. The gene calls are TRBV11-2 and TRBJ2-7; D ambiguous. The CDR3 is CASSLGQRYEQYF. The CDR3 DNA sequence: TGTGCCAGCAGCTTAGGGCAGAGGTACGAGCAGTACTTC.